The rows below give T cell receptor beta chains drawn from one sample of a study of CD8+CD57+ T cells in acquired aplastic anemia. MiXCR was run by TCRdb on the reads, yielding one entry per CDR3 protein. In the table there are about 150,000 distinct CDR3 sequences, around 47% of which are singletons. Sample: sorted CD4+, CD8+, or CD8+CD57+ T cells (not recorded which) from PBMCs. The source is a human donor with aplastic anemia. The CDR3 runs from the conserved cysteine through the conserved F or W. The D gene is left open where the match is weak. Clone size is stated in some rows and not others, as once, few, many or a class when expanded.

>TRBV24-1|.|TRBJ2-7|.
CATSDLRSSYEQYF
TGTGCCACCAGTGATCTCAGGAGCTCCTACGAGCAGTACTTC
>TRBV6-5|TRBD1|TRBJ1-6|many
CASSFGTALSSPLHF
TGTGCCAGCAGTTTCGGGACAGCCCTAAGTTCACCCCTCCACTTT
>TRBV20-1|TRBD2|TRBJ2-3|.
CSARVGTSGGRDTQYF
TGCAGTGCTAGAGTCGGGACTAGCGGGGGGAGGGATACGCAGTATTTT
>TRBV29-1|.|TRBJ2-5|.
CSVETGETQYF
TGCAGCGTTGAAACGGGGGAGACCCAGTACTTC
>TRBV12-1|.|TRBJ1-6|.
CASSFRRSPRRNSPLHF
TGTGCCAGCAGCTTTCGTCGTTCCCCCCGGAGGAATTCACCCCTCCACTTT
>TRBV19|TRBD2|TRBJ2-1|once
CASSIRDYYPRNEQFF
TGTGCCAGTAGTATAAGGGACTATTATCCCCGCAATGAGCAGTTCTTC
>TRBV30|TRBD1|TRBJ1-1|.
CAWRRPDREVTEAFF
TGTGCCTGGAGAAGGCCGGACAGGGAGGTCACTGAAGCTTTCTTT
>TRBV6-5|.|TRBJ2-3|many
CASSYSAGRTDTQYF
TGTGCCAGCAGTTACAGTGCGGGACGCACAGATACGCAGTATTTT
>TRBV24-1|.|TRBJ1-5|.
CAASGATGNQPQHF
TGTGCCGCCAGTGGGGCGACGGGTAATCAGCCCCAGCATTTT
>TRBV2|.|TRBJ1-2|.
CASSERRFITF
TGTGCCAGCAGTGAACGTCGCTTTATCACCTTC
>TRBV2|.|TRBJ2-7|.
CASRRDSLLYEQYF
TGTGCCAGCAGAAGGGACTCCCTTTTGTACGAGCAGTACTTC
>TRBV29-1|TRBD1|TRBJ1-5|.
CSVGGQGANQPQHF
TGCAGCGTGGGAGGACAGGGGGCTAATCAGCCCCAGCATTTT
>TRBV15|TRBD2|TRBJ2-5|.
CATSRGEGRGETQYF
TGTGCCACCAGCAGAGGGGAGGGGCGCGGGGAGACCCAGTACTTC
>TRBV6-1|.|TRBJ2-7|many
CASSTSGQGYEQYF
.
>TRBV20-1|.|TRBJ1-6|once
CSANQGSASYNSPLHF
TGCAGTGCTAACCAGGGTTCGGCCTCCTATAACTCACCCCTCCACTTT
>TRBV29-1|TRBD2|TRBJ2-5|many
CSVGGGPQETQYF
TGCAGCGTTGGCGGGGGGCCCCAAGAGACCCAGTACTTC
>TRBV10-3|TRBD1|TRBJ1-6|medium-sized
CAISDGTAHSPLHF
TGTGCCATCAGTGATGGGACAGCTCATTCACCCCTCCACTTT
>TRBV19|TRBD2|TRBJ2-3|.
CASSPSWASGELGTDTQYF
TGTGCCAGTAGTCCCAGCTGGGCTAGCGGGGAATTGGGCACAGATACGCAGTATTTT
>TRBV25-1|TRBD2|TRBJ2-3|.
CASYGLAGAASGTLISTDTQYF
TGTGCCAGCTATGGATTAGCGGGGGCCGCTAGCGGGACACTTATAAGCACAGATACGCAGTATTTT
>TRBV3-1|.|TRBJ1-1|.
CASRSGTVNTEAFF
TGTGCCAGCAGGTCCGGGACGGTGAACACTGAAGCTTTCTTT
>TRBV2|.|TRBJ2-5|.
CASRLQETQYF
TGTGCCAGTCGCCTCCAAGAGACCCAGTACTTC
>TRBV6-2/TRBV6-3|.|TRBJ2-7|.
CASSYLTNSYEQYF
TGTGCCAGCAGTTACCTGACTAACTCCTACGAGCAGTACTTC
>TRBV24-1|TRBD1|TRBJ1-5|.
CATSDIRQGSQPQHF
TGTGCCACCAGTGATATTCGACAGGGAAGTCAGCCCCAGCATTTT
>TRBV7-9|TRBD1|TRBJ2-5|many
CASSLEGQAKETQYF
TGTGCCAGCAGCCTAGAGGGACAGGCAAAAGAGACCCAGTACTTC
>TRBV15|.|TRBJ2-3|.
CATSEGDYTDTQYF
TGTGCCACCAGCGAGGGGGATTACACAGATACGCAGTATTTT
>TRBV19|TRBD1|TRBJ1-2|.
CASSISGTGNYGYTF
TGTGCCAGTAGTATTTCCGGGACAGGAAACTATGGCTACACCTTC
>TRBV29-1|TRBD2|TRBJ2-7|few
CSVEDPRGSYYEQYF
TGCAGCGTTGAAGATCCGCGGGGGTCCTACTACGAGCAGTACTTC
>TRBV2|.|TRBJ1-1|.
CASSRAHTEAFF
TGTGCCAGCAGCCGGGCGCACACTGAAGCTTTCTTT
>TRBV19|TRBD1|TRBJ1-2|.
CASSRPGQGGYTF
TGTGCCAGTAGTAGACCGGGACAGGGCGGCTACACCTTC
>TRBV2|.|TRBJ2-3|.
CASTYMGGTDTQYF
TGTGCCAGCACCTACATGGGGGGCACAGATACGCAGTATTTT
>TRBV7-3|.|TRBJ2-1|.
CASSPGASGRNEQFF
TGTGCCAGCAGCCCAGGGGCTAGCGGTCGGAATGAGCAGTTCTTC
>TRBV29-1|TRBD1|TRBJ1-2|.
CSVDGWDRANYGYTF
TGCAGCGTTGATGGGTGGGACAGAGCAAACTATGGCTACACCTTC
>TRBV19|.|TRBJ2-1|many
CASSIPLRGGYNEQFF
TGTGCCAGTAGTATTCCGCTAAGGGGGGGTTACAATGAGCAGTTCTTC
>TRBV9|TRBD2|TRBJ2-3|.
CASSVVGGFTDTQYF
TGTGCCAGCAGCGTAGTCGGGGGGTTCACAGATACGCAGTATTTT
>TRBV2|TRBD1|TRBJ2-7|few
CASRGGTGSLYEQYF
TGTGCCAGCAGGGGCGGGACAGGGTCCCTCTACGAGCAGTACTTC
>TRBV19|.|TRBJ2-6|.
CASSIGGSGANVLTF
TGTGCCAGTAGTATCGGCGGCTCTGGGGCCAACGTCCTGACTTTC
>TRBV2|.|TRBJ2-6|.
CASSFGRANVLTF
TGTGCCAGCAGTTTCGGCAGGGCCAACGTCCTGACTTTC
>TRBV24-1|.|TRBJ2-1|.
CATSGWGRENNEQFF
TGTGCCACCAGTGGTTGGGGTAGGGAGAACAATGAGCAGTTCTTC
>TRBV7-9|.|TRBJ1-1|many
CASSSIATEAFF
TGTGCCAGCAGCTCAATAGCCACTGAAGCTTTCTTT
>TRBV14|TRBD1|TRBJ1-4|many
CASSDPTGGANEKLFF
TGTGCCAGCAGCGATCCCACAGGGGGGGCTAATGAAAAACTGTTTTTT
>TRBV19|.|TRBJ2-2|.
CASSPGVFTGELFF
TGTGCCAGCAGCCCGGGAGTTTTCACCGGGGAGCTGTTTTTT
>TRBV9|.|TRBJ2-5|once
CASSHPGQGQPQYF
TGTGCCAGCAGTCATCCGGGACAAGGGCAGCCCCAGTACTTC
>TRBV7-2|TRBD2|TRBJ2-1|many
CASSLDSGGAGNEQFF
TGTGCCAGCAGCTTGGACAGCGGGGGGGCCGGCAATGAGCAGTTCTTC
>TRBV20-1|TRBD1|TRBJ1-6|many
CSARDRTGGSYSPLRF
TGCAGTGCTAGAGATCGGACAGGGGGCAGCTATTCACCCCTCCGCTTT
>TRBV25-1|TRBD1|TRBJ2-7|.
CASSDQGQGRSYEQYF
TGTGCCAGCAGTGACCAGGGACAGGGCAGGAGCTACGAGCAGTACTTC
>TRBV25-1|.|TRBJ2-7|.
CASSGDGAAYEQYF
TGTGCCAGCAGTGGCGACGGGGCGGCCTACGAGCAGTACTTC
>TRBV7-9|.|TRBJ1-1|many
CASSFGAGRTEAFF
TGTGCCAGCAGCTTTGGGGCGGGTAGGACTGAAGCTTTCTTT
>TRBV20-1|.|TRBJ2-7|.
CSARARGEQYF
TGCAGTGCCCGGGCCAGGGGCGAGCAGTACTTC
>TRBV29-1|TRBD1|TRBJ2-3|.
CSATGGTATQYF
TGCAGCGCCACAGGGGGAACAGCTACGCAGTATTTT
>TRBV6-5|TRBD1|TRBJ2-5|few
CASSYRRTGLIQETQYF
TGTGCCAGCAGTTACCGGCGGACAGGGTTAATACAAGAGACCCAGTACTTC
>TRBV19|.|TRBJ2-1|.
CASSIGLAYNEQFF
TGTGCCAGTAGTATCGGGTTGGCTTACAATGAGCAGTTCTTC
>TRBV19|TRBD1|TRBJ1-2|.
CASSNPTATGGTYGYTF
TGTGCCAGTAGCAATCCAACAGCCACAGGGGGGACCTATGGCTACACCTTC
>TRBV11-1|TRBD2|TRBJ2-3|.
CASSPRTSGSDTDTQYF
TGTGCCAGCAGCCCCCGGACTAGCGGGAGCGACACAGATACGCAGTATTTT
>TRBV25-1|TRBD1|TRBJ1-6|.
CASRGTGRTPLHF
TGTGCCAGCAGGGGGACAGGGCGGACACCCCTCCACTTT
>TRBV15|.|TRBJ1-3|.
CATSSEGTISGNTIYF
TGTGCCACCAGCAGTGAGGGGACGATCTCTGGAAACACCATATATTTT
>TRBV25-1|TRBD2|TRBJ2-1|.
CASSAGIAGGPRLF
TGTGCCAGCAGTGCGGGTATAGCGGGAGGCCCAAGGCTCTTC
>TRBV2|.|TRBJ1-5|.
CASSDVDGTQPQHF
TGTGCCAGCAGTGATGTGGACGGTACCCAGCCCCAGCATTTT